This note documents a single T cell receptor beta chain sequence. Its target is not known. The source of the sample is a study of cytotoxic CD8 clonotypes in ibrutinib-treated CLL. Sequencing was designed to attain a depth spanning 1 in 200,000 to 1 in 1 million T cells. Clones were read by immunoSEQ multiplex PCR, and TCRdb kept only the in-frame ones, dropping some. The sample lists some 150,000 clones, more than 75% occurring once. Study findings and constraints: The clonality went up when patients responded to ibrutinib and dropped back toward baseline at progression. Clonality correlated strongly with circulating CD8+ T cells and exceeded age-matched healthy donors at baseline. Public clonotypes were uncommon and contracted or stayed stable on treatment.

Sequenced here: PBMCs, sampled after 36 months of ibrutinib treatment. This receptor was taken from a human donor with chronic lymphocytic leukemia.

This chain's CDR3 is CASSLMDRDAEAFF. The CDR3 nucleotides are TGTGCCAGCTCACTCATGGACAGGGATGCTGAAGCTTTCTTT. The J gene is TRBJ1-1, the V gene TRBV18; 8 nucleotides line up with TRBD1. V lost 4 bases to trimming and J lost 6 bases; unmatched junction nucleotides: 7. Germline V gene sequence: CDR1 KGHSH, CDR2 LQKENI. The CDR3 loop spans 14 amino acids.